This T cell receptor (beta chain) came from a study of cytomegalovirus exposure and HLA in healthy donors (dated by TCRdb to between 2016 and 2019). For the wider study: According to a later analysis, the 120 or so validation repertoires were produced on the same platform as the 666 repertoires of the first cohort. The study aimed to test whether cataloging public T cell receptors could reveal signatures of past pathogen exposure. Besides the first cohort of approximately 710 subjects, a separate validation cohort made up of over 100 different subjects was used. High-throughput TCR immunosequencing, statistical association of individual TCRs with disease status, and machine learning were combined to predict cytomegalovirus infection status.

Concerning this clone itself: No cognate antigen has been identified for it. Base qualities are missing; no much larger clone stands one base away.

The CDR3 covers 15 residues, taking in both the cysteine and the phenylalanine. Only CDR3 DNA is held: 45 bases, read in frame from base 1. CDR1 and CDR2, per the germline V gene (reference sequence), are SGHNT and YYREEE. The V end gives up 4 bases and the J end 3 bases, leaving 6 bases in the junction not matched to a gene. Donors formed part of the validation cohort, which comprised over a hundred subjects and was distinct from the first cohort of 550 to 850 subjects. The paper as a whole reports these results and caveats: According to the authors, the approach could potentially be generalized to other disease states and immunological phenotypes. The classifier was reported to diagnose cytomegalovirus status with high specificity and sensitivity in both the original and validation cohorts. Most TCR sequences were seen in very few donors, while some public TCRs were found in many individuals. In vitro tests confirmed that a few of the cytomegalovirus-associated TCR beta chains recognize cytomegalovirus antigens. In a later analysis, TCRs clustered in the first cohort were found to also tend to co-occur in the 110 or so validation repertoires, with 94% of cluster scores above 0. The study listed approximately 150 TCR beta chains as associated with cytomegalovirus. A later analysis had no HLA typing for the validation cohort, so co-occurrence there was scored across all 130 or so repertoires.

The protocol used for the library was the immunoSEQ multiplex PCR assay. The study's own analysis went as follows. A statistical classification framework was built for diagnosing cytomegalovirus status from the catalog of TCR beta chain sequences. The immuneACCESS repertoire file appears here via TCRdb, limited to in-frame rearrangements. These files lack a portion of the clones; in checked studies, under half of the deficit traces to unresolved V genes, and the cause of the others is not known. Clone size and V and J calls were adopted from that table, with D and trimming inferred from the DNA. The sample records 120,000 or so clones, about 87% of which are singletons. The ten biggest clones cover less than 2% of the sample.

The receptor's source is a woman aged 18-35 years in good health and CMV-seronegative. The sample consisted of PBMCs. The chain couples TRBV5-4 to TRBJ2-7; TRBD2 fits 11 bases in the junction. The DNA sequence is given as TGTGCCAGCAGCGCGGGGACTAGCGGAGACTACGAGCAGTACTTC. Translated, it gives CASSAGTSGDYEQYF.